These T cell receptor beta chains were read from a single sample in a study of T-cell reconstitution after alpha-beta-depleted transplantation in children. TCRdb processed the PCR reads anew with MiXCR; each CDR3 protein has one entry. The table lists some 350,000 distinct CDR3 sequences, around a tenth of them singletons. Sequenced material: PBMCs from the stem cell graft donor, taken from the stem cell graft. The receptors originated from a human donor who donated a stem cell graft to a child with acute lymphoblastic leukemia. The CDR3 runs from the conserved cysteine through the conserved F or W. Each record gives: D gene, V gene, J gene, clone size, CDR3 protein, CDR3 DNA. A D gene is named only where the DNA matches it firmly. Size tells how often a clone was seen (once, few, many) or the class of an expanded clone, and some rows leave it out.

D gene: NA; V gene: TRBV15; J gene: TRBJ2-3; clone size: NA; CDR3 protein: CATSRRTGTDTQYF; CDR3 DNA: TGTGCCACCAGCAGAAGAACCGGCACAGATACGCAGTATTTT
D gene: NA; V gene: TRBV5-1; J gene: TRBJ2-1; clone size: NA; CDR3 protein: CASSAPPSDEQFF; CDR3 DNA: TGCGCCAGCAGCGCCCCACCGTCAGATGAGCAGTTCTTC
D gene: TRBD1; V gene: TRBV20-1; J gene: TRBJ1-6; clone size: NA; CDR3 protein: CSASESGQGNNSPLHF; CDR3 DNA: TGCAGTGCTAGCGAGTCGGGACAGGGTAATAATTCACCCCTCCACTTT
D gene: NA; V gene: TRBV7-9; J gene: TRBJ2-1; clone size: NA; CDR3 protein: CASSLRLVLHNEQFF; CDR3 DNA: TGTGCCAGCAGCTTACGGCTAGTCCTCCACAATGAGCAGTTCTTC
D gene: NA; V gene: TRBV11-2; J gene: TRBJ1-1; clone size: many; CDR3 protein: CASSSPPLGTEAFF; CDR3 DNA: TGTGCCAGCAGCTCCCCCCCCTTGGGGACTGAAGCTTTCTTT
D gene: TRBD2; V gene: TRBV10-3; J gene: TRBJ2-3; clone size: few; CDR3 protein: CATLAGDDTDTQYF; CDR3 DNA: TGTGCCACCCTAGCGGGAGATGATACAGATACGCAGTATTTT
D gene: NA; V gene: TRBV12-3/TRBV12-4; J gene: TRBJ1-1; clone size: many; CDR3 protein: CASSLKMNTEAFF; CDR3 DNA: TGTGCCAGCAGTTTAAAGATGAACACTGAAGCTTTCTTT
D gene: NA; V gene: TRBV10-3; J gene: TRBJ2-2; clone size: few; CDR3 protein: CAISGGFVQGLIGELFF; CDR3 DNA: TGTGCCATCAGTGGCGGTTTTGTACAGGGTCTTATCGGGGAGCTGTTTTTT
D gene: TRBD1; V gene: TRBV7-2; J gene: TRBJ2-1; clone size: NA; CDR3 protein: CASSLEGTVVNIQFF; CDR3 DNA: TGTGCCAGCAGCTTAGAAGGGACAGTTGTGAACATTCAGTTCTTC
D gene: TRBD2; V gene: TRBV7-2; J gene: TRBJ2-3; clone size: few; CDR3 protein: CASSLPSGRKDTQYF; CDR3 DNA: TGTGCCAGCAGCTTACCTAGCGGGAGAAAAGATACGCAGTATTTT
D gene: NA; V gene: TRBV3-1; J gene: TRBJ2-1; clone size: few; CDR3 protein: CASSQPTGGSYNEQFF; CDR3 DNA: TGTGCCAGCAGCCAACCAACGGGTGGCTCCTACAATGAGCAGTTCTTC
D gene: TRBD2; V gene: TRBV5-1; J gene: TRBJ2-5; clone size: few; CDR3 protein: CASSLGRLAQETQYF; CDR3 DNA: TGCGCCAGCAGCTTGGGCCGACTAGCTCAAGAGACCCAGTACTTC
D gene: TRBD2; V gene: TRBV12-3/TRBV12-4; J gene: TRBJ2-1; clone size: few; CDR3 protein: CASSFPTGTSGNEQFF; CDR3 DNA: TGTGCCAGCAGTTTCCCCACCGGGACTAGCGGCAATGAGCAGTTCTTC
D gene: NA; V gene: TRBV4-1; J gene: TRBJ2-1; clone size: many; CDR3 protein: CASSQEGQGYYNEQFF; CDR3 DNA: TGCGCCAGCAGCCAAGAGGGCCAGGGGTACTACAATGAGCAGTTCTTC
D gene: TRBD2; V gene: TRBV4-1; J gene: TRBJ2-3; clone size: few; CDR3 protein: CASSQVTSAEGTQYF; CDR3 DNA: TGCGCCAGCAGCCAAGTTACTAGCGCCGAGGGTACGCAGTATTTT
D gene: TRBD1; V gene: TRBV30; J gene: TRBJ1-5; clone size: NA; CDR3 protein: CAWSARGHDQPQHF; CDR3 DNA: TGTGCCTGGAGTGCCAGGGGGCATGATCAGCCCCAGCATTTT
D gene: TRBD2; V gene: TRBV20-1; J gene: TRBJ2-3; clone size: few; CDR3 protein: CSGGSGSSDTQYF; CDR3 DNA: TGCAGTGGGGGTAGCGGGAGCTCAGATACGCAGTATTTT
D gene: NA; V gene: TRBV5-1; J gene: TRBJ2-7; clone size: many; CDR3 protein: CASSLVGLQTYEQYF; CDR3 DNA: TGCGCCAGCAGCTTGGTTGGACTGCAAACCTACGAGCAGTACTTC
D gene: NA; V gene: TRBV20-1; J gene: TRBJ2-6; clone size: NA; CDR3 protein: CSARVQPGPNVLTF; CDR3 DNA: TGCAGTGCTAGAGTCCAGCCCGGGCCCAACGTCCTGACTTTC
D gene: NA; V gene: TRBV6-5; J gene: TRBJ2-1; clone size: few; CDR3 protein: CASSYWEDGPRGNEQFF; CDR3 DNA: TGTGCCAGCAGTTACTGGGAGGACGGGCCCAGGGGCAATGAGCAGTTCTTC
D gene: TRBD2; V gene: TRBV20-1; J gene: TRBJ2-1; clone size: few; CDR3 protein: CSAGTRELSYNEQFF; CDR3 DNA: TGCAGTGCCGGGACTAGGGAGTTGTCCTACAATGAGCAGTTCTTC
D gene: TRBD1; V gene: TRBV20-1; J gene: TRBJ1-2; clone size: NA; CDR3 protein: CSVTGDDYGYTF; CDR3 DNA: TGCAGTGTCACAGGGGACGACTATGGCTACACCTTC
D gene: NA; V gene: TRBV7-2; J gene: TRBJ2-7; clone size: NA; CDR3 protein: CASSLATVGAYEQYF; CDR3 DNA: TGTGCCAGCAGCTTAGCAACCGTAGGAGCCTACGAGCAGTACTTC
D gene: TRBD2; V gene: TRBV4-2; J gene: TRBJ2-7; clone size: few; CDR3 protein: CASSQQSLAGAQTITYEQYF; CDR3 DNA: TGTGCCAGCAGCCAACAGTCTCTAGCGGGAGCGCAAACAATAACTTACGAGCAGTACTTC
D gene: TRBD2; V gene: TRBV7-6; J gene: TRBJ2-1; clone size: NA; CDR3 protein: CASSYTGGRYNEQFF; CDR3 DNA: TGTGCCAGCAGCTACACGGGAGGAAGGTACAATGAGCAGTTCTTC
D gene: NA; V gene: TRBV6-5; J gene: TRBJ1-1; clone size: once; CDR3 protein: CASSYGRDMNTEAFF; CDR3 DNA: TGTGCCAGCAGTTACGGACGAGACATGAACACTGAAGCTTTCTTT
D gene: TRBD1; V gene: TRBV7-9; J gene: TRBJ2-7; clone size: few; CDR3 protein: CASTETGQGVYEQYF; CDR3 DNA: TGTGCCAGCACCGAGACGGGACAGGGCGTCTACGAGCAGTACTTC
D gene: TRBD2; V gene: TRBV20-1; J gene: TRBJ2-1; clone size: many; CDR3 protein: CSARRWEGRNEQFF; CDR3 DNA: TGCAGTGCTAGGAGGTGGGAGGGCCGCAATGAGCAGTTCTTC
D gene: TRBD2; V gene: TRBV7-9; J gene: TRBJ2-5; clone size: NA; CDR3 protein: CASSLNAGEWETQYF; CDR3 DNA: TGTGCCAGCAGCTTAAACGCGGGAGAATGGGAGACCCAGTACTTC
D gene: TRBD2; V gene: TRBV20-1; J gene: TRBJ2-5; clone size: few; CDR3 protein: CSALRLAGVAETQYF; CDR3 DNA: TGCAGTGCTTTAAGACTAGCGGGAGTCGCAGAGACCCAGTACTTC
D gene: NA; V gene: TRBV4-3; J gene: TRBJ2-5; clone size: many; CDR3 protein: CASSQGVNGFQETQYF; CDR3 DNA: TGCGCCAGCAGCCAAGGGGTTAACGGTTTCCAAGAGACCCAGTACTTC
D gene: TRBD1; V gene: TRBV5-1; J gene: TRBJ1-5; clone size: NA; CDR3 protein: CASSWTGKVSNQPQHF; CDR3 DNA: TGCGCCAGCAGCTGGACAGGGAAAGTGAGCAATCAGCCCCAGCATTTT
D gene: TRBD2; V gene: TRBV20-1; J gene: TRBJ2-2; clone size: NA; CDR3 protein: CSAKLAGDGTGELFF; CDR3 DNA: TGCAGTGCTAAACTAGCGGGAGATGGCACCGGGGAGCTGTTTTTT
D gene: TRBD2; V gene: TRBV12-3/TRBV12-4; J gene: TRBJ2-1; clone size: NA; CDR3 protein: CASSFRTSGIIVDEQFF; CDR3 DNA: TGTGCCAGCAGTTTTAGGACTAGCGGGATAATCGTCGATGAGCAGTTCTTC
D gene: NA; V gene: TRBV5-1; J gene: TRBJ2-7; clone size: many; CDR3 protein: CASSLMEGLMYF; CDR3 DNA: TGCGCCAGCAGCTTGATGGAGGGATTAATGTACTTC
D gene: NA; V gene: TRBV20-1; J gene: TRBJ2-4; clone size: NA; CDR3 protein: CSARSGPKNIQYF; CDR3 DNA: TGCAGTGCTAGATCGGGACCCAAAAACATTCAGTACTTC
D gene: NA; V gene: TRBV19; J gene: TRBJ2-7; clone size: NA; CDR3 protein: CASSIAGLYEQYF; CDR3 DNA: TGTGCCAGTAGTATAGCCGGGTTATACGAGCAGTACTTC
D gene: TRBD2; V gene: TRBV27; J gene: TRBJ2-1; clone size: few; CDR3 protein: CASSLVGPGLAGDEQFF; CDR3 DNA: TGTGCCAGCAGTTTAGTGGGGCCGGGACTAGCGGGAGATGAGCAGTTCTTC
D gene: NA; V gene: TRBV28; J gene: TRBJ1-5; clone size: many; CDR3 protein: CASRNQGQSQPQHF; CDR3 DNA: TGTGCCAGCAGAAACCAGGGGCAGAGTCAGCCCCAGCATTTT
D gene: NA; V gene: TRBV28; J gene: TRBJ2-7; clone size: few; CDR3 protein: CASRTSAYEQYF; CDR3 DNA: TGTGCCAGCAGAACGTCGGCCTACGAGCAGTACTTC
D gene: TRBD2; V gene: TRBV12-3/TRBV12-4; J gene: TRBJ2-3; clone size: NA; CDR3 protein: CASGLAGAMGTQYF; CDR3 DNA: TGTGCCAGCGGACTAGCGGGGGCGATGGGTACGCAGTATTTT
D gene: NA; V gene: TRBV9; J gene: TRBJ2-1; clone size: few; CDR3 protein: CASSGRGGEQFF; CDR3 DNA: TGTGCCAGCAGCGGCAGGGGCGGGGAGCAGTTCTTC
D gene: NA; V gene: TRBV12-3/TRBV12-4; J gene: TRBJ2-2; clone size: NA; CDR3 protein: CASSFGGTTGELFF; CDR3 DNA: TGTGCCAGCAGTTTCGGCGGGACAACCGGGGAGCTGTTTTTT
D gene: TRBD2; V gene: TRBV6-5; J gene: TRBJ2-1; clone size: NA; CDR3 protein: CASSYTSDYNEQFF; CDR3 DNA: TGTGCCAGCAGCTATACTAGCGACTACAATGAGCAGTTCTTC
D gene: TRBD2; V gene: TRBV11-1; J gene: TRBJ2-1; clone size: NA; CDR3 protein: CASSPGLDLTYNEQFF; CDR3 DNA: TGTGCCAGCAGCCCGGGACTAGATCTCACCTACAATGAGCAGTTCTTC
D gene: TRBD2; V gene: TRBV9; J gene: TRBJ2-2; clone size: NA; CDR3 protein: CASSELGGLAGTGELFF; CDR3 DNA: TGTGCCAGCAGCGAACTCGGGGGGCTAGCGGGCACCGGGGAGCTGTTTTTT
D gene: NA; V gene: TRBV7-9; J gene: TRBJ2-7; clone size: few; CDR3 protein: CASSLAAGTHTYEQYF; CDR3 DNA: TGTGCCAGCAGCTTAGCGGCTGGGACCCACACCTACGAGCAGTACTTC
D gene: NA; V gene: TRBV6-2/TRBV6-3; J gene: TRBJ2-7; clone size: many; CDR3 protein: CASSRLDEQYF; CDR3 DNA: TGTGCCAGCAGCCGACTTGACGAGCAGTACTTC
D gene: NA; V gene: TRBV29-1; J gene: TRBJ2-3; clone size: many; CDR3 protein: CSVPEPDTQYF; CDR3 DNA: TGCAGCGTACCCGAACCAGATACGCAGTATTTT
D gene: NA; V gene: TRBV6-5; J gene: TRBJ1-5; clone size: NA; CDR3 protein: CASSYREEVQPQHF; CDR3 DNA: TGTGCCAGCAGTTACCGGGAAGAAGTACAGCCCCAGCATTTT
D gene: NA; V gene: TRBV14; J gene: TRBJ2-7; clone size: few; CDR3 protein: CASSQRGILNYEQYF; CDR3 DNA: TGTGCCAGCAGCCAAAGAGGGATCCTTAACTACGAGCAGTACTTC